The clone carrying this TCR beta chain was seen more than once but under ten times. The antigen is not known. This CDR3 is 13 amino acids long. CDR1 and CDR2 (germline): KGHDR, SFDVKD. Trimming stripped 1 base from V and 10 bases from J, with 13 bases between. These data belong to a study of T cell repertoires in cytomegalovirus infection. Study details: CMV infection plus the matching HLA type was flagged by public TCR beta signatures.

Whole-study findings and limits: It was HLA-C-restricted CMV-specific TCR beta clonotypes that dominated the response ex vivo. Using cumulative public TCR beta family frequency, the authors identified those who carried CMV together with the relevant HLA.

MiXCR was run by TCRdb on the reads, yielding one entry per CDR3 protein. The sample has 250,000 or so distinct CDR3 sequences, over 8% seen once. This chain uses TRBV24-1 with TRBJ2-7, with unresolved D. Material for sequencing was PBMCs. The origin of this receptor is a human donor in good health (CMV status not recorded). Some clones in this sample may be carry-over from other donors' samples. The CDR3 nucleotides are TGTGCCACCAGTGATTTCACGGGCGACGGTCAGTACTTC. Translation gives CATSDFTGDGQYF.